This T cell receptor beta chain stems from a study of regulatory T cells in long-lasting Graves disease. Construction of TCR beta libraries relied on iRepertoire HTBI primers and on Arm-PCR targeting CDR3 regions. Source study methods: Identified across the samples were around 62 TRBV segments and more than twelve TRBJ segments. TCRdb analysed the multiplex PCR reads with MiXCR anew, one entry per CDR3 protein. The V and J calls were determined by TCRdb, not by the authors. The sample has some 300,000 distinct CDR3 sequences, roughly 21% seen once; the top ten hold around three fifths. Time point in this sample: persistent/refractory GD, antithyroid drugs over 5 years with positive TRAb. PBMC-extracted RNA yielded the TCR library. A remark on this clonotype: Its antigen is still unknown.

Whole-study findings and limits: Exclusively peripheral blood, rather than thyroid tissue, was studied.

Material: peripheral blood mononuclear cells (PBMCs), obtained when the disease was refractory, from a patient treated with antithyroid drugs. This TCR derives from a female donor with Graves disease.

CDR3 residues: CASNSPRLMNTEAFF. The DNA of the CDR3 is TGTGCCAGCAACTCCCCCAGATTAATGAACACTGAAGCTTTCTTT. The chain uses TRBV7-8 and TRBJ1-1, with D unresolved. Germline V gives CDR1 SGHVS, CDR2 FQNEAQ. The CDR3 consists of 15 residues. Between the trimmed V and J ends, which lost 7 bases and 0 bases, there was a span of 15 bases.